The clone carrying this T cell receptor (beta chain) was observed a few times. Antigen unknown. The data stem from a study of CD8 T cells in ankylosing spondylitis. General study results and limits: Earlier studies detected some motif variants in reactive arthritis synovial fluid and blood. Seven to nine highly homologous variants made up a TCR beta motif that seemed to typify ankylosing spondylitis blood. Reported data indicate significant enrichment of disease-linked clones within matched ankylosing spondylitis synovial fluid. Clones linked to the disease showed a CD8+ phenotype. They occurred at relatively low frequencies in peripheral blood.

TCRdb re-called the 5' RACE reads through MiXCR, storing one row per CDR3 protein. Seen here are some 700,000 distinct CDR3 sequences, around 19% observed once, and the top ten hold under 20%. The sample was blood, either unsorted or a sorted T cell fraction (not recorded which). This receptor was obtained from a male donor with ankylosing spondylitis.

The CDR3 spells CASSLSGTSDYNEQFF. The CDR3, as DNA: TGTGCCAGCAGCTTATCCGGGACTAGCGACTACAATGAGCAGTTCTTC. The chain uses TRBV7-2 and TRBJ2-1; 10 nucleotides line up with TRBD2. Germline assignment: CDR1 SGHTA and CDR2 FQGNSA. V was pared by 2 bases and J by 3 bases, with 4 bases of the junction left unmatched. The CDR3 is made up of 16 amino acids.